The clone carrying this T cell receptor (beta chain) was counted only a few times. Produced via immunoSEQ multiplex PCR; TCRdb's table is partial and in-frame only. The sample shows approximately 67,000 clones, 80% to 85% of them seen only once. The data were obtained in a study of T cell responses to AZD1222 COVID-19 vaccine. Study as a whole: Second-dose intervals of approximately 4 or approximately 12 weeks were pooled.

Germline V gives CDR1 MDHEN, CDR2 SYDVKM. V was clipped by 6 bases and J by 0 bases; unmatched bases: 10. The CDR3 extends over 16 amino acids. The sequence was obtained from an adult in good health. The chain combines TRBV28 with TRBJ2-7; 8 nucleotides match TRBD1. The starting material was peripheral blood, obtained on day 0 of AZD1222 vaccination. The CDR3 sequence is CASSRSDRAVSYEQYF. The CDR3 DNA reads as TGTGCCAGCAGCAGGTCGGACAGGGCTGTCTCCTACGAGCAGTACTTC.